This T cell receptor (beta chain) was sequenced during a study of OX40 agonist ivuxolimab in advanced cancers. Study-level information: Dose-escalation patients' cancers were hepatocellular carcinoma, melanoma, renal cell or head and neck cancer.

Profiled with immunoSEQ multiplex PCR; TCRdb holds only in-frame clones, not every one. The sample contains about 59,000 clones, 84% of which appear only once. V lost 3 bases to trimming and J lost 4 bases; unmatched junction nucleotides: 8. CDR1 is SGHRS, CDR2 YFSETQ, per germline. This CDR3 is 15 amino acids long. The material was CD4+ or CD8+ T cells sorted from blood, obtained in a trial of the OX40 agonist ivuxolimab. The rearrangement links TRBV5-1 to TRBJ2-5, with 8 bases that match TRBD1. The receptor's source is an adult with an advanced solid tumor such as melanoma, head and neck, liver or kidney cancer. The CDR3: CASSSVGQGGETQYF. The CDR3 DNA sequence: TGCGCCAGCAGCTCAGTAGGACAGGGCGGAGAGACCCAGTACTTC. The full variable domain, completed using reference TRBV5-1 and TRBJ2-5, is KAGVTQTPRYLIKTRGQQVTLSCSPISGHRSVSWYQQTPGQGLQFLFEYFSETQRNKGNFPGRFSGRQFSNSRSEMNVSTLELGDSALYLCASSSVGQGGETQYFGPGTRLLVL.